This TCR beta chain originates from a study of cytomegalovirus exposure and HLA in healthy donors. The PCR had 60 Vbeta and 13 Jbeta primers. The repertoire was sequenced with immunoSEQ multiplex PCR; TCRdb's copy has only in-frame clones and lacks some. The sample contains fewer than 200,000 clones, more than 70% of which appear only once. CDR1 and CDR2 (germline): SNHLY, FYNNEI. CDR3 length: 16 amino acids. V lost 4 bases to trimming and J lost 0 bases, with 13 bases between them. As concerns this clone: The antigen remains unidentified.

Study observations and caveats: In a later analysis, TCR beta V- and J-gene trimming showed a link to a missense DCLRE1C variant. In a later analysis, donors in an Asian-associated ancestry cluster reportedly had fewer N-insertions in productive TCRs than the cohort mean. Reportedly, diagnosis of cytomegalovirus status by the classifier showed high specificity and sensitivity.

The clonotype comes from a girl aged 5 to 17 in good health and CMV-seronegative. Sequenced material: PBMCs. This chain links TRBV2 with TRBJ1-5; D remains unclear. CDR3 bases: TGTGCCAGCAGTGGCGGGATAGCCCCTAGCAATCAGCCCCAGCATTTT. Translating gives CASSGGIAPSNQPQHF.